The text below deals with one TCR beta chain. Its antigen is as yet unknown. The germline V and J ends were trimmed by 7 bases and 4 bases, with 11 bases remaining between them. The CDR3 extends over 12 amino acids. Germline V gene lookup returns CDR1 MNHNS and CDR2 SASEGT. The source material, RNA transcripts, was used to amplify TCR beta CDR3 regions. First-round RT-PCR with HTBI primers amplified the TCR CDR3 region. Using its own MiXCR run on the multiplex PCR reads, TCRdb lists one record per CDR3 protein. The table has approximately 690,000 distinct CDR3 sequences, less than 25% seen once. Lactation, pregnancy, other autoimmune disease or uncontrolled infection led to exclusion of patients. Each diagnosis was grounded in clinical symptoms, serum thyroxine and TRAb, thyroid ultrasound, and orbital computed tomography. This record belongs to a study of T cells in Graves' hyperthyroidism and ophthalmopathy.

Notes on the study in general: The authors' 13 V-J model separated ophthalmopathy from stable hyperthyroidism. Clonotypes that were expanded in thyroid above 0.001 mostly appeared in blood too.

The receptor was isolated from a man aged 30 to 39 with Graves' ophthalmopathy. The chain has TRBV6-1 and TRBJ2-7, with a tentative D call TRBD1 (5 bases). The sample was blood. CDR3 coding DNA: TGTGCCAGCACCAGGGAATCATACGAGCAGTACTTC. This codes for CASTRESYEQYF.